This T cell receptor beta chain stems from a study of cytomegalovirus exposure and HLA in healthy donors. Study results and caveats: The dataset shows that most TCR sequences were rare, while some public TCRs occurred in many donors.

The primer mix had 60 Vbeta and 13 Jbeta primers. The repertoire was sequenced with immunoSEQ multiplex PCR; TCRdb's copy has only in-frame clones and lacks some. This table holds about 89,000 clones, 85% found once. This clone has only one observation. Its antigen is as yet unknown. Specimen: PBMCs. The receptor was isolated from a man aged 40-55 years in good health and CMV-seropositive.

CDR3 sequence: CASSPQGSRETQYF. DNA for the CDR3: TGTGCCAGCAGCCCACAGGGGAGTAGGGAGACCCAGTACTTC. This chain joins TRBV7-3 and TRBJ2-5, with TRBD1 matching 7 bases. J lost 5 bases, V lost 5 bases, and 8 bases had no gene match. The CDR3 consists of 14 residues. CDR1 SGHTA and CDR2 FQGTGA come from the germline V gene.